Shown below are 25 T cell receptor beta chains from a single sample sequenced in a study of Graves' ophthalmopathy and Graves' hyperthyroidism. RNA transcripts were the template, and TCR beta CDR3 regions were amplified from them. The authors performed first-round RT-PCR with HTBI primers and then a second-round multiplex PCR. Each CDR3 protein gets one entry after TCRdb re-called the multiplex PCR reads with MiXCR. This table holds more than 1,000,000 distinct CDR3 sequences, 35% to 40% found once. The sequencing sample was made of peripheral blood or thyroid tissue (not recorded which). The source of these receptors is an adult man with Graves' hyperthyroidism.

This chain links TRBV15 with TRBJ1-2, with D uncertain. CDR1 and CDR2 from the germline V gene are LNHNV and YYDKDF (reference sequence). V gave up 0 bases and J gave up 1 base, with 12 bases separating them. The CDR3 sequence is 16 residues long. This CDR3 reads CATSRDRQVFNYGYTF. For the CDR3, the DNA is TGTGCCACCAGCAGAGATCGCCAGGTATTTAACTATGGCTACACCTTC.

This chain joins TRBV9 and TRBJ1-6; D may be TRBD1 (6 bases). This CDR3 spans 16 amino acids. Trimming left V 3 bases short and J 13 bases short, with 23 bases between. Germline CDR1 SGDLS, CDR2 YYNGEE. CDR3 sequence (DNA): TGTGCCAGCAGCGGGGCGGGGGGGGCAGGGAATTTCCCCCTCCACTTT. Translating it yields CASSGAGGAGNFPLHF.

The V call is TRBV19, the J call TRBJ2-2, with D tentatively TRBD1 (6 bases). Per the germline V gene, CDR1 is LNHDA and CDR2 is SQIVND (reference sequence). V lost 4 bases and J 0 bases, leaving 15 bases between the germline ends. This CDR3 comprises 17 residues. CDR3 loop: CASSTPQGRANTGELFF. CDR3 coding DNA: TGTGCCAGTAGTACCCCCCAGGGGAGAGCGAACACCGGGGAGCTGTTTTTT.

With respect to this clonotype: Relative to the germline gene, one junction end is altered; a read error may explain this. The chain recombines TRBV10-2 with TRBJ2-7, with 8 bases matching TRBD1. The CDR3 covers 15 residues. CDR1 is WSHSY and CDR2 is SAAADI in the germline V gene. CDR3 sequence reads: CASSRFRGQIYKQYF. The CDR3, as DNA: TGCGCCAGTAGTCGGTTCAGGGGGCAGATCTACAAGCAGTACTTC.

This clonotype was found many times. The V and J genes are TRBV14 and TRBJ2-6; unclear D gene. This CDR3 spans 14 amino acids. Germline V gene sequence: CDR1 SGHDN, CDR2 FVKESK. Trimming pared 5 bases from V and 3 bases from J, leaving 8 bases between. The CDR3: CASSDSFGANVLTF. CDR3 DNA: TGTGCCAGCAGCGATTCATTTGGGGCCAACGTCCTGACTTTC.

This chain joins TRBV11-2 and TRBJ2-7; 8 bases agree with TRBD2. The V segment lost 5 bases and the J segment 5 bases; nucleotides outside the gene matches: 8. CDR3 length: 14 residues. Looked up from germline, CDR1 is SGHAT and CDR2 is FQNNGV. In DNA, the CDR3 is TGTGCCAGCAGCCCCCGGGGGGGGTCCCACGAGCAGTACTTC. The encoded protein is CASSPRGGSHEQYF.

The chain couples TRBV19 to TRBJ1-4; D might be TRBD1 (5 bases). V lost 6 bases and J lost 7, with 9 bases in between. The CDR3 runs to 12 residues. Germline V gene sequence: CDR1 LNHDA, CDR2 SQIVND (reference sequence). For the CDR3, the DNA is TGTGCCAGTAGGGGACCTCTTGAAAAACTGTTTTTT. Translated, it gives CASRGPLEKLFF.

The chain employs TRBV29-1 and TRBJ1-1; D is possibly TRBD1 (6 bases). Germline CDR1 SQVTM, CDR2 ANQGSEA. CDR3 size: 13 residues. The germline V and J ends were trimmed by 2 bases and 8 bases, with 15 bases remaining between them. The chain's CDR3 is CSVESATGDEAFF. The CDR3 DNA is TGCAGCGTTGAATCCGCGACAGGAGACGAAGCTTTCTTT.

The chain is built from TRBV10-3 and TRBJ1-6; the D is unclear. V was shortened by 10 bases and J by 0 bases, with 16 bases between the two germline ends. CDR1 ENHRY and CDR2 SYGVKD come from the germline V gene. This CDR3 has 16 amino acids. Here the CDR3 reads CASQPSQSSYNSPLHF. The CDR3 DNA is TGTGCCAGTCAACCAAGCCAGAGCTCCTATAATTCACCCCTCCACTTT.

This clonotype was seen many times. The gene calls are TRBV7-9 and TRBJ1-1; maybe TRBD1 (6 bases). The length of the CDR3 is 15 residues. The V end lost 6 bases, the J end lost 2 bases, and 16 bases lay between the germline ends. The germline V gene encodes CDR1 SEHNR and CDR2 FQNEAQ (reference sequence). The CDR3 loop is CASRRRQATNTEAFF. CDR3 coding DNA: TGTGCCAGCAGACGAAGACAGGCGACAAACACTGAAGCTTTCTTT.

The rearrangement joins TRBV7-9 to TRBJ1-5; 7 nucleotides line up with TRBD1. The germline V gene has CDR1 SEHNR and CDR2 FQNEAQ (reference sequence). The CDR3 loop spans 15 amino acids. Trimming at V came to 5 bases and at J to 5 bases, leaving 9 bases not matched to a gene. CDR3 region: CASSQEGATHQPQHF. DNA of the CDR3: TGTGCCAGCAGCCAAGAGGGGGCGACACATCAGCCCCAGCATTTT.

This chain joins TRBV7-1 and TRBJ1-4; 9 nucleotides match TRBD1. TRBV7-1 is filed as an ORF, its function uncertain. The ends lost 2 bases at V and 10 bases at J; junction bases unmatched: 2. The CDR3 extends over 13 amino acids. The CDR3 here is CASSSQTGGKLFF. The CDR3 DNA follows: TGTGCCAGCAGCTCACAGACAGGGGGAAAACTGTTTTTT.

Ten or more counts support this clonotype. This chain links TRBV5-1 with TRBJ2-5; D may be TRBD1 (8 bases). Per the germline V gene, CDR1 is SGHRS and CDR2 is YFSETQ. Trimming pared 4 bases from V and 4 bases from J, leaving 14 bases between. The CDR3 spans 14 residues. This CDR3 reads CASSTQGEGETQYF. The DNA of the CDR3 is TGCGCCAGCAGCACACAGGGGGAGGGAGAGACCCAGTACTTC.

Remarks on this clonotype: This may come from a read error, since a much larger clone is one base off. As DNA, the CDR3 is TGTGCCAGCGCAGGGACCTCTTCACCCCTCCACTTT. Amino acid sequence: CASAGTSSPLHF. The chain carries TRBV6-6 and TRBJ1-6; D might be TRBD1 (5 bases). CDR3 length equals 12 residues. Trimming stripped 8 bases from V and 9 bases from J, with 11 bases between. In germline, CDR1 is MNHNY, CDR2 SVGAGI (reference sequence).

The rearrangement links TRBV4-1 to TRBJ2-7; D possibly corresponds to TRBD1 (5 bases). V shed 4 bases and J shed 0 bases, with 13 bases lying between them. Germline loops: CDR1 MGHRA, CDR2 YSYEKL. There are 15 residues in the CDR3. The CDR3 sequence: CASSPRRGSSYEQYF. Here the CDR3 DNA reads TGCGCCAGCAGCCCCCGAAGGGGCAGCTCCTACGAGCAGTACTTC.

This clonotype was recorded many times. This chain links TRBV19 with TRBJ1-1; TRBD1 matches at 8 bases. Germline lookup yields CDR1 LNHDA and CDR2 SQIVND (reference sequence). V lost 7 bases, J lost 4 bases, and 5 bases stayed unmatched. There are 13 residues in the CDR3. The CDR3 sequence: CASTDDRGTEAFF. The CDR3 DNA follows: TGTGCCAGTACCGACGACAGGGGCACTGAAGCTTTCTTT.

The V gene is TRBV12-3 or TRBV12-4, the J gene TRBJ2-7; no reliable D call. CDR3 length: 12 residues. The V and J ends lost 5 bases and 7 bases respectively, with 12 bases between them. The CDR3 is CASSLHLGEQYF. The CDR3 coding sequence is TGTGCCAGCAGTCTCCACCTCGGGGAGCAGTACTTC.

This chain connects TRBV2 to TRBJ1-4; D unresolved. V was shortened by 8 bases and J by 8 bases, with 18 bases between the two germline ends. The CDR3 runs to 14 residues. Germline assignment: CDR1 SNHLY and CDR2 FYNNEI. In DNA, the CDR3 is TGTGCCAGCGCCGAGGGATCGGGGTGGGAAAAACTGTTTTTT. This codes for CASAEGSGWEKLFF.

This chain connects TRBV5-4 to TRBJ1-2; D is possibly TRBD1 (6 bases). The CDR3 is made up of 17 amino acids. Germline V gene lookup returns CDR1 SGHNT and CDR2 YYREEE (reference sequence). V was pared by 4 bases and J by 7 bases, with 26 bases between. The CDR3 is CASSPGTGASFNGGYTF. The CDR3 DNA follows: TGTGCCAGCAGCCCCGGTACGGGGGCCTCTTTTAATGGTGGCTACACCTTC. Combining the CDR3 with reference TRBV5-4 and TRBJ1-2 gives the whole variable domain ETGVTQSPTHLIKTRGQQVTLRCSSQSGHNTVSWYQQALGQGPQFIFQYYREEENGRGNFPPRFSGLQFPNYSSELNVNALELDDSALYLCASSPGTGASFNGGYTFGSGTRLTVV.

The chain links TRBV6-6 to TRBJ2-7; no definite D call. The germline V and J ends were trimmed by 0 bases and 2 bases, with 8 bases remaining between them. Germline CDR1 reads MNHNY; CDR2 reads SVGAGI (reference sequence). The CDR3 loop spans 14 amino acids. In DNA form, the CDR3 reads TGTGCCAGCAGTTACTCGAGCGATACCTACGAGCAGTACTTC. It encodes CASSYSSDTYEQYF.

The rearrangement joins TRBV7-3 to TRBJ2-6; no firm D call. The CDR3 has 15 residues. Germline CDR1 reads SGHTA; CDR2 reads FQGTGA. Trimming removed 5 bases at V and 9 bases at J, with 17 bases between. The CDR3 nucleotides read TGTGCCAGCAGCCACGGGCCACTTCTGGGCAACGTCCTGACTTTC. Translating it yields CASSHGPLLGNVLTF.

This chain joins TRBV20-1 and TRBJ1-6, with 10 nucleotides matching TRBD1. V shed 0 bases, J shed 7 bases, and the junction held 6 bases outside the gene matches. The CDR3 length is 16 residues. Germline V gives CDR1 DFQATT, CDR2 SNEGSKA (reference sequence). The CDR3 sequence: CSAREGTGAPNSPLHF. CDR3 bases: TGCAGTGCTAGAGAGGGGACAGGGGCCCCAAATTCACCCCTCCACTTT.

A remark on this clonotype: The conserved final phenylalanine or tryptophan is absent from the CDR3, which likely points to a read error. The CDR3 coding sequence is TGTGCCAGCAGCTTTAGACAGGGAACCTACGAGCAGTACTCC. Amino acids: CASSFRQGTYEQYS. The chain combines TRBV7-9 with TRBJ2-7; 7 positions match TRBD1. V lost 3 bases, J lost 2 bases, and 4 bases stayed unmatched. In germline, CDR1 is SEHNR, CDR2 FQNEAQ (reference sequence). This CDR3 comprises 14 residues.

V and J are TRBV20-1 and TRBJ2-2, with unresolved D. The CDR3 sequence is 14 residues long. V lost 3 bases and J lost 0, with 8 bases in between. Germline V lookup: CDR1 DFQATT, CDR2 SNEGSKA (reference sequence). The CDR3 here is CSASGSSNTGELFF. CDR3 nucleotides: TGCAGTGCTAGCGGGTCATCGAACACCGGGGAGCTGTTTTTT.

Many counts were recorded for this clonotype. The chain has TRBV5-4 and TRBJ2-7; D is perhaps TRBD2 (6 bases). This CDR3 contains 14 residues. Germline CDR1 SGHNT, CDR2 YYREEE (reference sequence). V dropped 4 bases and J dropped 5 bases, with 16 bases sitting between them. CDR3 bases: TGTGCCAGCAGCAGGACGGGGGTTGAACACGAGCAGTACTTC. It specifies CASSRTGVEHEQYF.